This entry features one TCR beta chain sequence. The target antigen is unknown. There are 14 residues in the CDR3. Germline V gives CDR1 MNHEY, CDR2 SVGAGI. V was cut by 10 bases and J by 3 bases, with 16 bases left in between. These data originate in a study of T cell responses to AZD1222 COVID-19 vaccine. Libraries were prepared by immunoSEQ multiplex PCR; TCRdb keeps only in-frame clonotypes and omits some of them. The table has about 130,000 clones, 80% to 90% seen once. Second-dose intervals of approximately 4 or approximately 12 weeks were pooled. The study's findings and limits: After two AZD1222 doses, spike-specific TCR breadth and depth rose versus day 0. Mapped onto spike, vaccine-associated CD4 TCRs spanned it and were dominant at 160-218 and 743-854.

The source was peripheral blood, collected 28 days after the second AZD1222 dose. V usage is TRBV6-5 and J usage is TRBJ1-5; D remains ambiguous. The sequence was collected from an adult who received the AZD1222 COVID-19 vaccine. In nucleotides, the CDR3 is TGTGCCACCCTTCTCGACGGATTCAATCAGCCCCAGCATTTT. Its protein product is CATLLDGFNQPQHF.